These 18 T cell receptor beta chains were sequenced from one sample in a study of cytomegalovirus exposure and HLA in healthy donors. PCR involved 60 Vbeta and 13 Jbeta primers. Using immunoSEQ multiplex PCR, the repertoire was profiled, and TCRdb retains in-frame clones only, with some absent. Of about 83,000 clones in the sample, roughly four fifths were seen once. Specimen: PBMCs. Source of these receptors: a woman in her 30s in good health and CMV-seronegative.

CDR3 in amino acids: CSAWEGGEAFF. The CDR3 nucleotides are TGCAGTGCTTGGGAGGGGGGTGAAGCTTTCTTT. V is TRBV20-1 and J is TRBJ1-1, with D perhaps matching TRBD1 (6 bases). V shed 5 bases and J shed 7 bases, with 11 bases lying between them. CDR1 and CDR2 (germline): DFQATT, SNEGSKA (reference sequence). The CDR3 runs to 11 residues.

CDR3 bases: TGCGCCAGCAGCCAACAGAATACGGGTACCTACGAGCAGTACTTC. This encodes CASSQQNTGTYEQYF. This chain connects TRBV4-3 to TRBJ2-7; D ambiguous. V gave up 2 bases and J gave up 2 bases, with 13 bases separating them. Germline V lookup: CDR1 LGHNA, CDR2 YSLEER. The CDR3 runs 15 residues.

This chain joins TRBV9 and TRBJ2-2; weak D call: TRBD2 (5 bases). The germline gives CDR1 SGDLS, CDR2 YYNGEE. The germline V and J ends were trimmed by 0 bases and 4 bases, with 16 bases remaining between them. This CDR3 spans 17 amino acids. The CDR3 DNA reads TGTGCCAGCAGCGTAGCGGTTGACCCGAGGGCCACCGGGGAGCTGTTTTTT. This gives the protein CASSVAVDPRATGELFF.

The rearrangement links TRBV11-1 to TRBJ2-1; D might be TRBD2 (5 bases). Looked up from germline, CDR1 is SGHAT and CDR2 is FQDESV (reference sequence). The CDR3 sequence is 14 residues long. V was clipped by 1 base and J by 11 bases, with 15 bases between them. The CDR3 sequence is CASSLDGSQRKQFF. Written as DNA, the CDR3 is TGTGCCAGCAGCTTAGATGGGAGCCAACGGAAGCAGTTCTTC.

The chain is built from TRBV7-3 and TRBJ2-5; D is possibly TRBD2 (6 bases). The V end lost 4 bases, the J end lost 9 bases, and 24 bases lay between the germline ends. This CDR3 is 16 amino acids long. Germline V CDR1 and CDR2: SGHTA, FQGTGA. In nucleotides, the CDR3 is TGTGCCAGCAGCTCAGTGGAGGGACCAACCTTGAGGGCCCAGTACTTC. It yields the protein CASSSVEGPTLRAQYF.

The V and J genes are TRBV29-1 and TRBJ2-7, with 9 bases that match TRBD1. CDR3 length equals 13 residues. Germline assignment: CDR1 SQVTM and CDR2 ANQGSEA. V gave up 4 bases and J gave up 7 bases; unmatched junction bases: 8. The CDR3 sequence: CSVGGDRVVEQYF. As DNA, the CDR3 is TGCAGCGTTGGGGGGGACAGGGTGGTTGAGCAGTACTTC.

The V gene is TRBV29-1, the J gene TRBJ1-4, with unresolved D. The V and J ends lost 4 bases and 8 bases respectively, with 5 bases between them. Germline CDR1 and CDR2: SQVTM and ANQGSEA. This CDR3 contains 10 residues. CDR3 DNA: TGCAGCGTTGGAGGGGAAAAACTGTTTTTT. Its translation is CSVGGEKLFF.

The rearrangement joins TRBV29-1 to TRBJ2-5, with D unresolved. The J call is uncertain, as TRBJ2-7 better fits the DNA end. The CDR3 has 12 amino acids. CDR1 is SQVTM, CDR2 ANQGSEA, per germline. Written as DNA, the CDR3 is TGCAGCGTTTCCGACATTCTCTACGAGCAGTACTTC. This codes for CSVSDILYEQYF.

The CDR3 protein is CASSPQSTDTQYF. In DNA, the CDR3 is TGTGCCAGCTCACCCCAGAGCACAGATACGCAGTATTTT. V gene TRBV18 combines with J gene TRBJ2-3; the D is unclear. Looked up from germline, CDR1 is KGHSH and CDR2 is LQKENI. V shed 3 bases and J shed 0 bases, with 4 bases lying between them. There are 13 residues in the CDR3.

The genes are TRBV28 and TRBJ1-4, with D possibly TRBD1 on 5 matching bases. V gave up 2 bases and J gave up 4 bases, with 17 bases separating them. The CDR3 loop spans 17 amino acids. Germline V gives CDR1 MDHEN, CDR2 SYDVKM. CDR3 residues: CASSLITGLVLNEKLFF. The DNA for the CDR3 is TGTGCCAGCAGTTTAATAACAGGCCTCGTTCTTAATGAAAAACTGTTTTTT.

The chain links TRBV9 to TRBJ1-4; 8 bases fit TRBD1. From germline, CDR1 is SGDLS and CDR2 YYNGEE. With V trimmed by 0 bases and J by 7 bases, 8 bases remained unmatched. CDR3 length equals 16 residues. The CDR3 DNA is TGTGCCAGCAGCGTAGTGGGCAGGGGGCCTGCTGAAAAACTGTTTTTT. Protein product: CASSVVGRGPAEKLFF. The whole variable domain, remainder taken from reference TRBV9 and TRBJ1-4, is DSGVTQTPKHLITATGQRVTLRCSPRSGDLSVYWYQQSLDQGLQFLIQYYNGEERAKGNILERFSAQQFPDLHSELNLSSLELGDSALYFCASSVVGRGPAEKLFFGSGTQLSVL.

This chain uses TRBV30 with TRBJ2-1, with D possibly TRBD2 on 5 matching bases. Germline V gene sequence: CDR1 GTSNPN, CDR2 SVGIG (reference sequence). The CDR3 sequence is 20 residues long. The V end was cut by 2 bases, the J end by 1 base, with 27 bases between. The CDR3 nucleotides read TGTGCCTGGAGTCCGTCCCGGGCTGGGTCGGGATTAAGGTCCTACAATGAGCAGTTCTTC. The encoded protein is CAWSPSRAGSGLRSYNEQFF.

The rearrangement joins TRBV4-3 to TRBJ2-7, with 7 bases that match TRBD2. The CDR3 spans 16 residues. The ends lost 1 base at V and 3 bases at J; junction bases unmatched: 9. Germline lookup yields CDR1 LGHNA and CDR2 YSLEER. This CDR3 is CASSQVGREQIYEQYF. The CDR3 DNA reads as TGCGCCAGCAGCCAAGTAGGGCGGGAGCAAATCTACGAGCAGTACTTC.

This chain links TRBV9 with TRBJ2-4; D is uncertain. This CDR3 has 15 amino acids. Per germline, CDR1 SGDLS and CDR2 YYNGEE. The ends were cut back, 3 bases at V and 1 base at J, with 11 bases in the middle. The CDR3 DNA is TGTGCCAGCAGCGAAGGAATCGGGGCCAAAAACATTCAGTACTTC. Protein: CASSEGIGAKNIQYF.

The V and J genes are TRBV9 and TRBJ1-3, with D tentatively TRBD1 (6 bases). Trimming removed 0 bases from V and 7 bases from J, with 17 bases in between. The germline gives CDR1 SGDLS, CDR2 YYNGEE. This CDR3 spans 16 amino acids. CDR3 nucleotides: TGTGCCAGCAGCGTAGACACAGGGTTGGATTGGAACACCATATATTTT. It encodes CASSVDTGLDWNTIYF.

This clone was counted a few times. The chain joins TRBV10-1 to TRBJ1-5; D unclear. Germline V gene data show CDR1 as WNHNN and CDR2 as SYGVQD (reference sequence). Trimming took 0 bases from V and 7 from J, leaving 7 bases between them. This CDR3 has 13 residues. This CDR3 reads CASSESIEQPQHF. In nucleotides, the CDR3 is TGCGCCAGCAGTGAGTCGATTGAGCAGCCCCAGCATTTT.

The V and J genes are TRBV19 and TRBJ2-3; 9 bases match TRBD2. Losses at the gene ends were 7 bases for V and 1 base for J; bases not matched to a gene: 3. CDR1 is LNHDA, CDR2 SQIVND, per germline (reference sequence). The CDR3 runs to 14 residues. As DNA, the CDR3 is TGTGCCAGTATTGCGGGAGGGGGCACAGATACGCAGTATTTT. Encoded protein: CASIAGGGTDTQYF.

This rearrangement joins TRBV14 to TRBJ2-3, with 13 bases identical to TRBD2. This CDR3 region has 19 residues. Germline CDR1 is SGHDN and CDR2 is FVKESK. The ends lost 4 bases at V and 4 bases at J; junction bases unmatched: 14. The DNA for the CDR3 is TGTGCCAGCAGCCTACCGGGACTAGCGGGATCCGGGATGGCAGATACGCAGTATTTT. Its protein product is CASSLPGLAGSGMADTQYF.